Listed below are T cell receptor beta chains from one sample, sequenced in a study of shared clonotypes between healthy human individuals. The assay was immunoSEQ multiplex PCR, and TCRdb's table has in-frame clones only and misses some. The repertoire holds about 110,000 clones, with about 63% as singletons. The specimen sequenced was memory CD8+ T cells sorted from blood. These receptors all come from a woman aged 25 to 39 in good health. The CDR3 runs from the conserved cysteine through the conserved F or W. A D gene is named only where the DNA matches it firmly. Only part of the rows carry a size: once, few, many, or a class if the clone is expanded.

. | many | TRBJ2-7 | TRBV19 | CASSVWGGSAYEQYF | TGTGCCAGTAGTGTATGGGGCGGAAGCGCCTACGAGCAGTACTTC
TRBD1 | medium-sized | TRBJ1-2 | TRBV6-5 | CASNGQGGGYGYTF | TGTGCCAGCAACGGACAGGGAGGAGGCTATGGCTACACCTTC
. | . | TRBJ2-7 | TRBV28 | CASSLFASSWERRYEQYF | TGTGCCAGCAGTTTATTCGCCTCCTCCTGGGAGCGCCGCTACGAGCAGTACTTC
TRBD2 | once | TRBJ2-7 | TRBV11-2 | CASSFYTGRNEQYF | TGTGCCAGCAGCTTCTACACCGGGAGGAACGAGCAGTACTTC
TRBD2 | many | TRBJ2-1 | TRBV27 | CASRPGGYLGTQNEQFF | TGTGCCAGCAGACCGGGGGGGTACCTCGGGACACAAAATGAGCAGTTCTTC
TRBD2 | few | TRBJ2-7 | TRBV19 | CASSLSSGDYYEQYF | TGTGCCAGTAGTCTCTCTAGCGGGGATTACTACGAGCAGTACTTC
. | . | TRBJ1-5 | TRBV27 | CASSRLSEWGNQPQHF | TGTGCCAGCAGTCGATTATCGGAATGGGGCAATCAGCCCCAGCATTTT
. | . | TRBJ2-7 | TRBV4-1 | CASSQGPTARYEQYF | TGCGCCAGCAGCCAAGGCCCGACAGCGAGATACGAGCAGTACTTC
. | many | TRBJ2-6 | TRBV6-1 | CASSQDSRASGANVLTF | TGTGCCAGCAGTCAAGACAGTAGGGCATCTGGGGCCAACGTCCTGACTTTC
. | . | TRBJ1-5 | TRBV10-3 | CAISESWRVSRGDNQPQHF | TGTGCCATCAGTGAGTCATGGAGGGTATCACGAGGGGACAATCAGCCCCAGCATTTT
. | few | TRBJ2-2 | TRBV29-1 | CSVELERNTGELFF | TGCAGCGTTGAACTCGAGAGGAACACCGGGGAGCTGTTTTTT
TRBD1 | . | TRBJ1-5 | TRBV25-1 | CASSGGSGTGGQPQHF | TGTGCCAGCAGTGGAGGCTCGGGGACAGGGGGTCAGCCCCAGCATTTT
. | . | TRBJ2-6 | TRBV4-1 | CASSQDDLGANVLTF | TGCGCCAGCAGCCAAGATGATCTGGGGGCCAACGTCCTGACTTTC
. | . | TRBJ1-5 | TRBV7-9 | CASSFGGDNQPQHF | TGTGCCAGCAGCTTTGGAGGGGACAATCAGCCCCAGCATTTT
TRBD1 | . | TRBJ2-7 | TRBV9 | CASSVGGGQGAYEQYF | TGTGCCAGCAGCGTAGGAGGAGGGCAGGGGGCTTACGAGCAGTACTTC
. | once | TRBJ2-1 | TRBV6-5 | CASSSIGAYNEQFF | TGTGCCAGCAGCTCTATAGGGGCCTACAATGAGCAGTTCTTC
TRBD2 | . | TRBJ2-7 | TRBV7-2 | CASSSPGREIVYEQYF | TGTGCCAGCAGCTCGCCCGGGCGGGAGATTGTCTACGAGCAGTACTTC
. | many | TRBJ2-7 | TRBV7-8 | CASSLYQGSSYEQYF | TGTGCCAGCAGCTTGTATCAGGGAAGCTCCTACGAGCAGTACTTC
. | . | TRBJ2-7 | TRBV9 | CASSVAWGTLEQYF | TGTGCCAGCAGCGTAGCTTGGGGCACTCTCGAGCAGTACTTC
. | . | TRBJ2-1 | TRBV5-1 | CASSLLLFYNEQFF | TGCGCCAGCAGCTTGCTTCTTTTCTACAATGAGCAGTTCTTC
TRBD1 | . | TRBJ1-1 | TRBV11-1 | CASSLDRGWNTEAFF | TGTGCCAGCAGCCTAGACAGGGGTTGGAACACTGAAGCTTTCTTT
TRBD1 | . | TRBJ1-2 | TRBV4-1 | CASSQRRDRGLQSFSPNYGYTF | TGCGCCAGCAGCCAACGAAGGGACAGGGGGCTTCAAAGCTTCTCCCCTAACTATGGCTACACCTTC
. | few | TRBJ2-7 | TRBV4-1 | CASSQGEWGDSYEQYF | TGCGCCAGCAGCCAAGGGGAATGGGGGGACTCCTACGAGCAGTACTTC
. | . | TRBJ1-5 | TRBV28 | CASSLLQGGQPQHF | TGTGCCAGCAGTTTATTACAGGGCGGACAGCCCCAGCATTTT
TRBD1 | . | TRBJ2-3 | TRBV5-4 | CASSPPGQGWTDTQYF | TGTGCCAGCAGCCCACCCGGACAGGGTTGGACAGATACGCAGTATTTT
. | many | TRBJ1-5 | TRBV27 | CASSLTGPQPQHF | TGTGCCAGCAGTTTAACTGGACCTCAGCCCCAGCATTTT
TRBD2 | . | TRBJ2-1 | TRBV7-8 | CASSLFGGLAADEQFF | TGTGCCAGCAGCTTGTTCGGGGGACTAGCCGCAGATGAGCAGTTCTTC
. | . | TRBJ1-1 | TRBV5-4 | CASSLSLRTLNTEAFF | TGTGCCAGCAGCTTGAGTTTACGGACACTGAACACTGAAGCTTTCTTT
. | . | TRBJ1-1 | TRBV18 | CASSPGLNTEAFF | TGTGCCAGCTCTCCCGGGTTGAACACTGAAGCTTTCTTT
. | . | TRBJ2-1 | TRBV5-4 | CASSIDHSSYNEQFF | TGTGCCAGCAGCATAGACCACAGCTCCTACAATGAGCAGTTCTTC
. | . | TRBJ1-3 | TRBV27 | CASSLSAPIYGNTIYF | TGTGCCAGCAGTTTATCGGCCCCCATCTATGGAAACACCATATATTTT
TRBD1 | . | TRBJ1-1 | TRBV7-9 | CASSPRRGQNTEAFF | TGTGCCAGCAGCCCCCGCAGGGGGCAGAACACTGAAGCTTTCTTT
TRBD2 | . | TRBJ2-7 | TRBV6-5 | CASSSGRGYEQYF | TGTGCCAGTAGTAGCGGGAGGGGGTACGAGCAGTACTTC
TRBD2 | . | TRBJ2-7 | TRBV4-1 | CASSQIYSGSYEQYF | TGCGCCAGCAGCCAAATATATAGCGGGAGTTACGAGCAGTACTTC
. | . | TRBJ2-1 | TRBV29-1 | CSVEDGNNEQFF | TGCAGCGTTGAAGACGGAAACAATGAGCAGTTCTTC